This T cell receptor beta chain is drawn from a study of response to subunit inactivated influenza vaccine. Notes on this clonotype: What it binds is unknown.

Study observations and caveats: Authors proposed each seasonal influenza vaccination draws in few new T cells.

TCRdb recomputed calls from the RT-PCR reads with MiXCR, one row per CDR3 protein. The sample lists roughly 570,000 distinct CDR3 sequences, 12% to 15% seen once, with 11% in the top ten. This CDR3 contains 18 residues. Germline V gene data show CDR1 as MNHEY and CDR2 as SVGEGT. With 5 bases clipped from V and 0 bases from J, the junction kept 9 bases outside the gene matches. This clonotype was obtained from a man aged 50 or older who received an inactivated influenza vaccine. V and J are TRBV6-2 or TRBV6-3 and TRBJ2-4; 11 bases match TRBD2. This specimen consisted of PBMCs from blood, obtained less than 13 days after vaccination. The CDR3 sequence: CASSPTSGMFLAKNIQYF. The CDR3 DNA follows: TGTGCCAGCAGTCCGACTAGCGGGATGTTCCTAGCCAAAAACATTCAGTACTTC.